This T cell receptor (beta chain) was identified during a study of CD8 T cell repertoires and HIV-1 epitope variants. Study-level information: Control wells had CMV/EBV/flu peptides, negative Ebola AY9, or no peptide. Tested: three Gag epitope families, Nef HW9 and YT9.

Study-wide findings and caveats: Nef KF9 drew about 5 clonotypes and HW9 one, without TAALDMSHF responses. Nine or ten antigen-specific TCR beta clonotypes were found; roughly six seemed cross-reactive to variants.

Sequencing used immunoSEQ multiplex PCR; TCRdb keeps in-frame clones, though not all of them. The sample records some 7,300 clones, 60% to 65% being singletons. As concerns this clone: What it recognizes is unknown.

The CDR3 spans 16 residues. V was pared by 0 bases and J by 1 base, with 4 bases of the junction left unmatched. The V gene's germline CDR1 is SNHLY and CDR2 FYNNEI. Sequencing was carried out using cultured CD8+ T cells derived from PBMCs. The chain carries TRBV2 and TRBJ2-3, with 7 nucleotides matching TRBD2. This receptor was obtained from a male donor with HIV. CDR3 in amino acids: CASSEAGLAGTDTQYF. CDR3 DNA sequence: TGTGCCAGCAGTGAAGCGGGCCTAGCGGGCACAGATACGCAGTATTTT.